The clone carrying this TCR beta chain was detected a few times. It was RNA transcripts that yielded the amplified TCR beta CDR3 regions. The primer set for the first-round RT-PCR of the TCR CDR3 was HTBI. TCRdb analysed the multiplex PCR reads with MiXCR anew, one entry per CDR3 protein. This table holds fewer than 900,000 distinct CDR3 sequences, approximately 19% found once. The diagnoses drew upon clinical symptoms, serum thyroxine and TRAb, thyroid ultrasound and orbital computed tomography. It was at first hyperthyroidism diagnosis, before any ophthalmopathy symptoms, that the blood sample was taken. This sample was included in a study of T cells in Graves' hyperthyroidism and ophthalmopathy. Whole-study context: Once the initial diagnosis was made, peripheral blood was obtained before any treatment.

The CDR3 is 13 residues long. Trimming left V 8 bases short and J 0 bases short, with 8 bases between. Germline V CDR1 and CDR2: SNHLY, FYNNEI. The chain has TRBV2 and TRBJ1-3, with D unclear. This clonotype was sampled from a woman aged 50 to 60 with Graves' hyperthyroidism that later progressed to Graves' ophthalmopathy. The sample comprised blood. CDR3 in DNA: TGTGCCAGCGGGAGATACTCTGGAAACACCATATATTTT. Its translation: CASGRYSGNTIYF. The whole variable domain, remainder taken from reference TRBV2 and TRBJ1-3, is EPEVTQTPSHQVTQMGQEVILRCVPISNHLYFYWYRQILGQKVEFLVSFYNNEISEKSEIFDDQFSVERPDGSNFTLKIRSTKLEDSAMYFCASGRYSGNTIYFGEGSWLTVV.